This TCR beta chain was found in a study of blood T cell repertoires in COVID-19. Study at large: T cells, B-cell-depleted T cells, or PBMCs provided the cDNA or gDNA that served as material.

As processed by the authors: The assay estimated nucleated cells by amplifying reference gene primers. Produced via immunoSEQ multiplex PCR; TCRdb's table is partial and in-frame only. The DNA was the basis for D and trimming; V, J and clone size are from that table. The sample consists of about 220,000 clones, roughly 80% of them appearing once. In germline, CDR1 is LNHNV, CDR2 YYDKDF (reference sequence). Between the trimmed V and J ends, which lost 3 bases and 1 base, there was a span of 13 bases. The CDR3 has 16 residues. The chain uses TRBV15 and TRBJ1-3, with a weak D call TRBD1 (5 bases). Sample: peripheral blood. The receptor's source is a man aged 30 to 45 with active or convalescent COVID-19. CDR3 bases: TGTGCCACCAGCAGTGATGGGGCAGGGTCTGGAAACACCATATATTTT. Amino acids: CATSSDGAGSGNTIYF.